This paragraph covers one T cell receptor (beta chain) sequence. Which antigen it targets is not known. No base qualities exist here, and no much larger clone lies one base off it. According to the study, the label for this sample's treatment or condition signals: roughly nine-day PBMC culture with coronavirus spike peptide pools or control peptides (ViraFEST assay). The ViraFEST assay, used in the study, expanded antigen-specific T cells with peptide pools and then identified the expanded clonotypes through TCR sequencing. The positive SARS-CoV-2 PCR tests of the convalescent patients were dated from March to December 2020, before the Alpha, Beta and Delta variants emerged in the United States. Each well held about 2.2 million PBMCs cultured in IMDM containing approximately 5.3% human AB serum and around 10 IU/ml IL-2, with 8 to 10 ug/ml peptide pools added. Half of the culture medium was replaced with fresh IL-2-containing medium on days 3 and 7. After 10 to 11 days of culture, CD4+ T cells were isolated by negative selection using the EasySep CD4+ T cell isolation kit. PBMCs were separated from whole blood using Ficoll-Paque Plus gradient centrifugation and then either used fresh or cryopreserved at -140C. Triplicate wells were generally used for each culture condition.

This sample was included in a study of vaccination and CD4 T cells after COVID-19 (dated 2022 in TCRdb). For context, the study as a whole: SARS-CoV-2 positivity had been established in the convalescent patients by nasal swab PCR, and mild disease was recorded in eight to ten of these patients and severe disease in one. The time from the second vaccine dose to post-vaccine blood sampling had a median of around 72 days and ranged from roughly 13 to 241 days. For stimulating the cultures, overlapping spike peptide pools were used, derived from SARS-CoV-2 as well as from the common cold coronaviruses HCoV-NL63, HCoV-OC43 and HCoV-229E. In the convalescent cohort there were six males and four females, among whom were two Hispanic individuals, seven Caucasians, two Asians and one multiracial person. Post-COVID blood samples from convalescent patients were collected a median of about 100 days after diagnosis, with a range of roughly 35 to 161 days. Two doses of either the Pfizer-BioNTech BNT162b2 vaccine (n=8) or the Moderna mRNA-1273 vaccine (n=2) were administered to participants. As controls, cultures received a CEFX viral epitope pool (the positive control), an HIV-1 Nef peptide pool (the negative control), or no peptide at all. In more than eight COVID-19 convalescent patients and a handful of infection-naive healthy vaccine recipients, researchers compared the spike-specific CD4+ TCR repertoire from before mRNA vaccination with the repertoire from after. What the work shows at the level of the full study, not this receptor alone: Relatively few convalescent patients were included in the study, and early timepoints after natural infection were not analyzed. In convalescent patients, nearly all vaccine-specific clones (304 of 307) were found to be mono-reactive for SARS-CoV-2 spike rather than cross-reactive with common cold coronaviruses. In convalescent patients, a median around 90% of post-vaccine SARS-CoV-2-reactive clones were detected only after vaccination, suggesting vaccine-specific priming. Although the median number of SARS-CoV-2-reactive clonotypes went up from approximately 20 after infection to roughly 40 after vaccination, the increase was not significant.

CDR1 and CDR2 are read off the germline V gene (reference sequence) as LNHNV and YYDKDF. Trimming costs V 0 bases and J 1 base, and their ends lie 5 bases apart. The CDR3 holds 14 amino acids from the cysteine to the phenylalanine. Only the CDR3 portion is preserved as DNA: 42 bases, with reading frame beginning at the first base. The library was obtained by PCR. DNA from cultured CD4+ T cells underwent TCR sequencing with the Oncomine TCR Beta short-read assay at the Johns Hopkins FTIC core. Genomic DNA was extracted from the cultured CD4+ T cells with the QIAamp micro DNA kit. Oncomine TCR Beta libraries from cultured CD4+ T cells were pooled with unique dual indexes and sequenced on an Illumina iSeq 100. In the paper's pipeline: Non-productive sequences were removed, and CDR3s that did not start with C, did not end with F or W, or were shorter than 7 amino acids were discarded. Antigen-specific clonotypes were identified with the MANAFEST web application by comparing peptide-stimulated wells with reference and other culture wells. Positive clones required FDR below 0.05, an odds ratio above 5, and productive frequency above 0.1% in at least two of three replicate wells. A clonotype was classed as cross-reactive if the clonotype showed significant expansion both in SARS-CoV-2 spike wells and in at least one common cold coronavirus spike condition. Using R version 3.6.1, CDR3 homology was evaluated through Levenshtein distances (stringdist) along with unrooted phylogenetic trees (ape). TCRdb handled the public reads itself, with Q25 trimming in fastp and clone calling in MiXCR, and kept productive beta chains. Rows with one shared CDR3 protein collapse into an entry with the most common genes and DNA. TCRdb, not the authors, supplied the V and J calls. The table for this sample lists roughly 5,400 distinct CDR3 sequences; around 45% of them were counted only once. The biggest ten clones account for roughly 28% of the sample.

Source material: CD4+ T cells from blood, cultured in vitro. This sequence was found in a human donor who had recovered from COVID-19. The sequence joins TRBV15 to TRBJ2-3, with TRBD2 as a weak D call on 5 bases. The nucleotide sequence is TGTGCCACCAGCAGAGAGCGGGGCACAGATACGCAGTATTTT. Translated, it reads CATSRERGTDTQYF.